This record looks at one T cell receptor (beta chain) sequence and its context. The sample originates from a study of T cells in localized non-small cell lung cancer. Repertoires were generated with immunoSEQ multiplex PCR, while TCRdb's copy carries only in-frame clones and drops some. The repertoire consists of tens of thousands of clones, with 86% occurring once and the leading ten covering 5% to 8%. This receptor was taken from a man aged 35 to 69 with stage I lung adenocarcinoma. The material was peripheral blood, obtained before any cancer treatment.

CDR3 bases: TGTGCCAGCAGCTTAGCAACAGCGGGAGGGCGCTACGAGCAGTACTTC. Translating gives CASSLATAGGRYEQYF. The gene calls are TRBV7-8 and TRBJ2-7, with 10 positions matching TRBD2. V gave up 0 bases and J gave up 3 bases; unmatched junction bases: 5. Germline V gives CDR1 SGHVS, CDR2 FQNEAQ. The CDR3 runs 16 residues.